This T cell receptor beta chain stems from a study of T cells in Graves' hyperthyroidism and ophthalmopathy. Overall study context: Sampling of peripheral blood happened at initial diagnosis, prior to any treatment.

RNA transcripts provided the source from which TCR beta CDR3 regions were amplified. An initial round of RT-PCR targeting the TCR CDR3 relied on the HTBI primer set. MiXCR was run by TCRdb on the multiplex PCR reads, yielding one entry per CDR3 protein. The table includes about 700,000 distinct CDR3 sequences, approximately 15% detected once. Stable Graves' hyperthyroidism meant no ophthalmopathy progression within 18 months. Orbital computed tomography, thyroid ultrasound, serum thyroxine and TRAb, and clinical symptoms together informed the diagnoses. PBMCs stemmed from about 9.7 ml fresh peripheral blood. V was cut by 6 bases and J by 4 bases, with 13 bases left in between. In germline, CDR1 is MGHRA, CDR2 YSYEKL. The CDR3 contains 14 residues. This clonotype was detected ten times or more.

The sequencing sample was made of blood. The chain carries TRBV4-1 and TRBJ1-5; D gene ambiguous. The origin of this receptor is a woman younger than 35 with Graves' hyperthyroidism. CDR3 DNA sequence: TGCGCCAGCAGTGGAGGGAAGGAAAATCAGCCCCAGCATTTT. It codes for CASSGGKENQPQHF.